These 20 T cell receptor beta chains were all obtained from the same sample, sequenced in a study of control samples from healthy donors and cancer patients (dated by TCRdb to 2020 to 2021). To prepare the library, the immunoSEQ multiplex PCR assay was applied. Here the immuneACCESS table is served through TCRdb, limited to in-frame sequences with V and J called. Missing clones are a known gap in these copies; in checked studies unresolved V genes cover under half, and the rest lacks a known reason. Counted in this sample were 40,000 or so clones; about 83% of them appeared once. Together, the top ten hold roughly 21% of the sample. Sequenced: PBMCs. The receptors were sampled from an older woman with lung cancer.

This chain links TRBV20-1 with TRBJ2-1; D possibly matches TRBD1 or TRBD2 (5 bases each). V was trimmed by 7 bases and J by 6 bases, leaving 7 bases between them. The CDR3 extends over 10 amino acids. Germline values: CDR1 DFQATT, CDR2 SNEGSKA (reference sequence). CDR3 DNA: TGCAGTGGAGGGACCAATGAGCAGTTCTTC. Its protein product is CSGGTNEQFF.

The chain combines TRBV20-1 with TRBJ2-4; TRBD1 aligns across 7 bases. Per germline, CDR1 DFQATT and CDR2 SNEGSKA (reference sequence). V dropped 3 bases and J dropped 6; count of bases not matched to a gene: 8. The CDR3 extends over 14 amino acids. The CDR3 here is CSASLLDRPNIQYF. In nucleotides, the CDR3 is TGCAGTGCTAGTCTCCTGGACAGGCCAAACATTCAGTACTTC.

The chain employs TRBV18 and TRBJ2-5; 8 positions match TRBD2. This CDR3 has 15 amino acids. Germline V CDR1 and CDR2: KGHSH, LQKENI. V shed 0 bases, J shed 2 bases, and the junction held 2 bases outside the gene matches. Here the CDR3 reads CASSPPSSGQETQYF. DNA for the CDR3: TGTGCCAGCTCACCACCGTCTAGCGGGCAAGAGACCCAGTACTTC. The full variable domain, with the rest looked up from reference TRBV18 and TRBJ2-5, is NAGVMQNPRHLVRRRGQEARLRCSPMKGHSHVYWYRQLPEEGLKFMVYLQKENIIDESGMPKERFSAEFPKEGPSILRIQQVVRGDSAAYFCASSPPSSGQETQYFGPGTRLLVL.

The rearrangement links TRBV6-4 to TRBJ2-1, with D possibly matching TRBD1 (5 bases). Germline V gene lookup returns CDR1 MRHNA and CDR2 SNTAGT. V lost 3 bases and J 8 bases, leaving 11 bases between the germline ends. This CDR3 is built from 13 residues. This chain's CDR3 is CASSDRPRDEQFF. DNA for the CDR3: TGTGCCAGCAGTGATAGGCCCAGGGATGAGCAGTTCTTC.

The table lists this clone with a few counts. J is TRBJ1-6 and V is TRBV14, with unresolved D. The CDR3 has 15 amino acids. The germline V gene has CDR1 SGHDN and CDR2 FVKESK. The V end was cut by 3 bases, the J end by 7 bases, with 13 bases between. In nucleotides, the CDR3 is TGTGCCAGCAGCCATGGGATAAGGTTAAATTCACCCCTCCACTTT. Encoded protein: CASSHGIRLNSPLHF.

This chain joins TRBV4-2 and TRBJ1-2; 9 positions match TRBD1. The germline CDR1 and CDR2 sequences are LGHNA and YNFKEQ. The CDR3 has 14 residues. V was clipped by 6 bases and J by 2 bases; unmatched bases: 4. The CDR3 coding sequence is TGTGCCAGCAGGCAGGGACAGGGAAACTATGGCTACACCTTC. Translation: CASRQGQGNYGYTF.

V gene TRBV7-8 combines with J gene TRBJ2-3; D is perhaps TRBD1 (7 bases). Germline-derived CDR1 and CDR2 are SGHVS and FQNEAQ. This CDR3 contains 14 residues. The ends were cut back, 5 bases at V and 6 bases at J, with 15 bases in the middle. Written as DNA, the CDR3 is TGTGCCAGCAGCCGAGGGGGCGGAGGGGATACGCAGTATTTT. Its translation: CASSRGGGGDTQYF.

The chain combines TRBV5-4 with TRBJ2-7; tentatively, D is TRBD2 (5 bases). In germline, CDR1 is SGHNT, CDR2 YYREEE (reference sequence). V gave up 3 bases and J gave up 4 bases, with 14 bases separating them. The CDR3 covers 14 residues. The CDR3 DNA sequence: TGTGCCAGCAGCTCGAGGGCGTCCGGGTACGAGCAGTACTTC. Translation: CASSSRASGYEQYF.

The rearrangement links TRBV11-2 to TRBJ1-2, with TRBD1 matching over 8 bases. CDR1 and CDR2 from the germline V gene are SGHAT and FQNNGV. Germline trimming cut 5 bases from V and 8 bases from J; bases unmatched to any gene: 4. The CDR3 extends over 12 amino acids. The CDR3 DNA is TGTGCCAGCAGCCTTGACAGGGGCGGCTACACCTTC. Amino acids: CASSLDRGGYTF.

V is TRBV6-5 and J is TRBJ2-2; TRBD2 matches at 9 bases. Germline V CDR1 and CDR2: MNHEY, SVGAGI. The CDR3 totals 16 residues. Trimming cost V 2 bases and J 2 bases; bases outside gene matches: 3. The CDR3 nucleotides read TGTGCCAGCAGTTACGGGACTAGCCCAAACACCGGGGAGCTGTTTTTT. As protein: CASSYGTSPNTGELFF.

V usage is TRBV2 and J usage is TRBJ2-5; D not certain. The V end was cut by 6 bases, the J end by 3 bases, with 5 bases between. The CDR3 covers 11 residues. CDR1 SNHLY and CDR2 FYNNEI come from the germline V gene. CDR3 bases: TGTGCCAGCAGAGTAGAAGAGACCCAGTACTTC. It specifies CASRVEETQYF.

The V call is TRBV6-2 or TRBV6-3, the J call TRBJ2-2, with D possibly TRBD2 on 5 matching bases. V was shortened by 6 bases and J by 1 base, with 12 bases between the two germline ends. CDR1 is MNHEY and CDR2 is SVGEGT in the germline V gene. This CDR3 region has 15 residues. The CDR3 DNA sequence: TGTGCCAGCAGCCCAGGACTGCTGAACACCGGGGAGCTGTTTTTT. This encodes CASSPGLLNTGELFF.

This clone was observed once. This chain joins TRBV2 and TRBJ1-5, with 8 nucleotides matching TRBD1. Germline V gene sequence: CDR1 SNHLY, CDR2 FYNNEI. J lost 3 bases, V lost 4 bases, and 2 bases had no gene match. CDR3 length equals 14 residues. As DNA, the CDR3 is TGTGCCAGCAGTGGACAGGGGCTCAATCAGCCCCAGCATTTT. It yields the protein CASSGQGLNQPQHF. Full variable domain (outside the CDR3, taken from reference TRBV2 and TRBJ1-5): EPEVTQTPSHQVTQMGQEVILRCVPISNHLYFYWYRQILGQKVEFLVSFYNNEISEKSEIFDDQFSVERPDGSNFTLKIRSTKLEDSAMYFCASSGQGLNQPQHFGDGTRLSIL.

The chain is built from TRBV14 and TRBJ2-2; D not certain. The CDR3 extends over 14 amino acids. Trimming took 0 bases from V and 6 from J, leaving 8 bases between them. The germline gives CDR1 SGHDN, CDR2 FVKESK. This CDR3 reads CASSQDRRSGELFF. CDR3 in DNA: TGTGCCAGCAGCCAAGATCGTAGATCCGGGGAGCTGTTTTTT.

The chain is built from TRBV30 and TRBJ2-3, with TRBD2 matching 10 bases. Per the germline V gene, CDR1 is GTSNPN and CDR2 is SVGIG (reference sequence). V lost 6 bases, J lost 3 bases, and 9 bases stayed unmatched. The CDR3 runs 15 residues. The CDR3 region has the DNA TGTGCCTGCCGGGGGGTAGCGGGAGGAACAGATACGCAGTATTTT. Its protein is CACRGVAGGTDTQYF.

The rearrangement links TRBV5-1 to TRBJ1-5; 9 bases agree with TRBD1. V shed 3 bases and J 7 bases; nucleotides not matched to a gene: 5. In germline, CDR1 is SGHRS, CDR2 YFSETQ. The CDR3 covers 14 residues. The CDR3: CASSYGTGIQPQHF. The CDR3 DNA is TGCGCCAGCAGCTACGGGACAGGGATACAGCCCCAGCATTTT.

This clone was recorded a few times. The J gene is TRBJ1-4, the V gene TRBV4-1; the D is unclear. The CDR3 extends over 15 amino acids. V was clipped by 0 bases and J by 8 bases, with 13 bases between them. Germline loops: CDR1 MGHRA, CDR2 YSYEKL. The DNA of the CDR3 is TGCGCCAGCAGCCAAGATCTGCAGACCCGGGAAAAACTGTTTTTT. Translating it yields CASSQDLQTREKLFF.

The CDR3 protein is CASSLKGQYEQYF. The CDR3 region has the DNA TGTGCCAGCAGTTTAAAGGGCCAGTACGAGCAGTACTTC. V gene TRBV27 combines with J gene TRBJ2-7; D remains ambiguous. The V gene lost 2 bases and the J gene lost 4 bases, with 9 bases spanning the gap. Germline CDR1 is MNHEY and CDR2 is SMNVEV (reference sequence). The CDR3 runs to 13 residues.

V and J are TRBV27 and TRBJ1-1, with TRBD1 matching 10 bases. CDR3 length equals 13 residues. Germline CDR1 reads MNHEY; CDR2 reads SMNVEV (reference sequence). V lost 6 bases, J lost 4 bases, and 2 bases stayed unmatched. CDR3 residues: CASSRTGGTEAFF. In nucleotides, the CDR3 is TGTGCCAGCAGCAGGACAGGGGGCACTGAAGCTTTCTTT.

V gene TRBV2 combines with J gene TRBJ1-6; TRBD1 might be the D (6 bases). From germline, CDR1 is SNHLY and CDR2 FYNNEI. The V gene lost 9 bases and the J gene lost 9 bases, with 15 bases spanning the gap. The CDR3 is 13 amino acids. The CDR3 DNA sequence: TGTGCCAGTCGGGGGGCCCTCGGTTCACCCCTCCACTTT. It codes for CASRGALGSPLHF.